A selection of T cell receptor beta chains follows, all from one sample in a study of shared clonotypes between healthy human individuals. The repertoire was sequenced with immunoSEQ multiplex PCR; TCRdb's copy has only in-frame clones and lacks some. There are more than 2 million clones in the sample; nearly 97% occur only once, and roughly 0.13% lies in the top ten. Sequencing was performed on naive CD4+ T cells sorted from blood. These receptors originate from a man younger than 35 in good health. The CDR3 runs from the conserved cysteine through the conserved F or W. Fields, in order: V gene, clone size, J gene, D gene, CDR3 DNA, CDR3 protein. A D gene is named only where the DNA matches it firmly. The size field is filled for only some rows; it gives once, few, many or a size class.

V: TRBV18
size: NA
J: TRBJ1-1
D: NA
DNA: TGTGCCAGCTCACCTAGTGGGGGGCTTACTGAAGCTTTCTTT
CDR3: CASSPSGGLTEAFF

V: TRBV4-2
size: NA
J: TRBJ1-2
D: NA
DNA: TGTGCCAGCAGCCAAGGAACAGGGCCTTTTATTCGTTACACCTTC
CDR3: CASSQGTGPFIRYTF

V: TRBV19
size: NA
J: TRBJ2-5
D: NA
DNA: TGTGCCAGTAGTATCGTGCTCCAAGAGACCCAGTACTTC
CDR3: CASSIVLQETQYF

V: TRBV5-6
size: NA
J: TRBJ2-3
D: NA
DNA: TGTGCCAGCAGCTTACGGACAGCCAGCACAGATACGCAGTATTTT
CDR3: CASSLRTASTDTQYF

V: TRBV30
size: NA
J: TRBJ2-7
D: TRBD1
DNA: TGTGCCTGGAGCTCGTACAGGGGGCTGTCCGAGCAGTACTTC
CDR3: CAWSSYRGLSEQYF

V: TRBV6-1
size: NA
J: TRBJ2-7
D: NA
DNA: TGTGCCAGCAGCGGACAGTCCTACGAGCAGTACTTC
CDR3: CASSGQSYEQYF

V: TRBV2
size: NA
J: TRBJ1-1
D: NA
DNA: TGTGCCAGCAGACCCACAGAGAACACTGAAGCTTTCTTT
CDR3: CASRPTENTEAFF

V: TRBV28
size: NA
J: TRBJ1-1
D: NA
DNA: TGTGCCAGCAGCCCTTACCAGGGAATGGCGAACACTGAAGCTTTCTTT
CDR3: CASSPYQGMANTEAFF

V: TRBV7-2
size: NA
J: TRBJ2-3
D: TRBD1
DNA: TGTGCCAGCAGCTTAGCTTTTACAGGGGGCACAGATACGCAGTATTTT
CDR3: CASSLAFTGGTDTQYF

V: TRBV7-9
size: once
J: TRBJ2-2
D: NA
DNA: TGTGCCAGCAGTTCGACGGGACTTTTCACCGGGGAGCTGTTTTTT
CDR3: CASSSTGLFTGELFF

V: TRBV12-5
size: NA
J: TRBJ2-3
D: NA
DNA: TGTGCTAGTGGTCTGGGTGGAGATACGCAGTATTTT
CDR3: CASGLGGDTQYF

V: TRBV2
size: once
J: TRBJ1-6
D: NA
DNA: TGTGCCAGCAGTGACGACACGATATATAATTCACCCCTCCACTTT
CDR3: CASSDDTIYNSPLHF

V: TRBV5-1
size: NA
J: TRBJ2-5
D: TRBD2
DNA: TGCGCCAGCAGCTTGGCGGGGGCTAGCGGGGGCCAAGAGACCCAGTACTTC
CDR3: CASSLAGASGGQETQYF